Each of the 30 T cell receptor beta chains below was sequenced from the same sample in a study of human T cells and chemical hapten exposure. Described time point: pre-sensitization, week 0. Treatment of the sample: therapeutic diphenylcyclopropenone sensitization with weekly scalp DPC. Each CDR3 protein gets one entry after TCRdb re-called the RACE reads with MiXCR. The table includes fewer than 200,000 distinct CDR3 sequences, approximately 31% detected once. The sequencing used whole blood, collected in connection with sensitization to the hapten diphenylcyclopropenone (DPC). The receptors shown here come from a woman in her twenties or thirties with alopecia areata. Some clones in this sample may be carry-over from other donors' samples.

The J gene is TRBJ2-1, the V gene TRBV11-2; D is ambiguous. CDR1 is SGHAT and CDR2 is FQNNGV in the germline V gene. V lost 2 bases and J lost 5, with 10 bases in between. This CDR3 has 14 amino acids. Here the CDR3 DNA reads TGTGCCAGCAGCTTAATGACTTCGAACAATGAGCAGTTCTTC. This codes for CASSLMTSNNEQFF.

This clonotype was recorded only once. The chain links TRBV6-2 or TRBV6-3 to TRBJ1-1, with 7 positions matching TRBD1. CDR3 length: 13 residues. V dropped 6 bases and J dropped 5; count of bases not matched to a gene: 6. The germline gives CDR1 MNHEY, CDR2 SVGEGT. The CDR3: CASSQTGWTEAFF. In DNA, the CDR3 is TGTGCCAGCAGCCAGACAGGGTGGACTGAAGCTTTCTTT.

The rearrangement joins TRBV20-1 to TRBJ1-1; the D gene is possibly TRBD1 (6 bases). The germline gives CDR1 DFQATT, CDR2 SNEGSKA (reference sequence). This CDR3 region has 15 residues. V lost 2 bases and J 2 bases, leaving 15 bases between the germline ends. The CDR3 loop reads CSARLFGQRNTEAFF. CDR3 sequence (DNA): TGCAGTGCTAGACTCTTCGGACAGCGTAACACTGAAGCTTTCTTT.

The chain links TRBV29-1 to TRBJ2-7; TRBD2 is a possible D gene (6 bases). The germline gives CDR1 SQVTM, CDR2 ANQGSEA. The CDR3 length is 13 residues. V lost 6 bases and J lost 3, with 15 bases in between. The chain's CDR3 is CSVAKDYSYEQYF. In DNA form, the CDR3 reads TGCAGCGTGGCAAAGGACTATAGCTACGAGCAGTACTTC.

The chain couples TRBV3-1 to TRBJ2-6, with D perhaps given as TRBD1 or TRBD2 (6 bases each). The CDR3 has 15 residues. Germline CDR1 and CDR2: LGHDT and YNNKEL (reference sequence). Trimming took off 4 bases at V and 3 bases at J, with 10 bases between the two ends. DNA of the CDR3: TGTGCCAGCAGCCGAGGGGGAGGTGGGGCCAACGTCCTGACTTTC. The encoded protein is CASSRGGGGANVLTF.

This chain joins TRBV29-1 and TRBJ1-1; D is unresolved. Germline-derived CDR1 and CDR2 are SQVTM and ANQGSEA. Trimming shortened V by 7 bases and J by 1 base, and 10 bases separated the two germline ends. This CDR3 contains 12 residues. The CDR3 spells CSATDPNTEAFF. The DNA for the CDR3 is TGCAGCGCTACGGACCCGAACACTGAAGCTTTCTTT.

The rearrangement uses TRBV12-3 or TRBV12-4 and TRBJ1-1, with D perhaps TRBD1 (5 bases). CDR3 length: 17 residues. Trimming took 0 bases from V and 6 from J, leaving 20 bases between them. The CDR3 coding sequence is TGTGCCAGCAGTTTAGCGGTAATGCAGGGAGGACTTGCTGAAGCTTTCTTT. Its protein is CASSLAVMQGGLAEAFF.

This chain joins TRBV7-2 and TRBJ1-2; 7 nucleotides align to TRBD1. V lost 1 base and J lost 2; bases outside the gene matches: 4. The length of the CDR3 is 15 residues. CDR1 SGHTA and CDR2 FQGNSA come from the germline V gene. The CDR3 loop is CASSLDKGANYGYTF. The DNA of the CDR3 is TGTGCCAGCAGCTTAGACAAGGGGGCAAACTATGGCTACACCTTC.

The sample holds one count of this clonotype. The chain joins TRBV7-2 to TRBJ1-1; D is ambiguous. V lost 5 bases and J 1 base, leaving 11 bases between the germline ends. The CDR3 totals 14 residues. The germline V gene encodes CDR1 SGHTA and CDR2 FQGNSA. The CDR3 region has the DNA TGTGCCAGCAGCCCCCGACCCCAGAACACTGAAGCTTTCTTT. Translated: CASSPRPQNTEAFF.

V is TRBV28 and J is TRBJ2-5, with D possibly being TRBD2 (6 bases). V was trimmed by 3 bases and J by 5 bases, leaving 16 bases between them. The CDR3 totals 15 residues. Germline assignment: CDR1 MDHEN and CDR2 SYDVKM. CDR3 loop: CASSFNSPGRETQYF. The CDR3 nucleotides read TGTGCCAGCAGTTTTAATAGCCCAGGGAGGGAGACCCAGTACTTC.

The chain uses TRBV6-1 and TRBJ1-1; TRBD1 aligns across 7 bases. V was clipped by 4 bases and J by 1 base; unmatched bases: 6. Per the germline V gene, CDR1 is MNHNS and CDR2 is SASEGT. CDR3 length equals 15 residues. CDR3 sequence reads: CASSVTGARNTEAFF. CDR3 nucleotides: TGTGCCAGCAGTGTCACAGGGGCCAGGAACACTGAAGCTTTCTTT.

This sequence joins TRBV20-1 and TRBJ2-2, with 8 bases identical to TRBD1. Germline trimming cut 5 bases from V and 8 bases from J; bases unmatched to any gene: 7. There are 13 residues in the CDR3. Germline-derived CDR1 and CDR2 are DFQATT and SNEGSKA (reference sequence). CDR3 DNA: TGCAGTGCTGAGAGGGACAGGTTGGGGGAGCTGTTTTTT. Translating it yields CSAERDRLGELFF.

This clonotype has more than one count but fewer than ten. The genes are TRBV28 and TRBJ1-6; TRBD1 might be the D (6 bases). The germline gives CDR1 MDHEN, CDR2 SYDVKM. This CDR3 is 13 amino acids long. Trimming pared 6 bases from V and 10 bases from J, leaving 13 bases between. The CDR3 protein is CASSLTGPSPLHF. The CDR3 nucleotides are TGTGCCAGCAGCCTAACAGGGCCATCACCCCTCCACTTT. Full variable domain (remainder filled in from reference TRBV28 and TRBJ1-6): DVKVTQSSRYLVKRTGEKVFLECVQDMDHENMFWYRQDPGLGLRLIYFSYDVKMKEKGDIPEGYSVSREKKERFSLILESASTNQTSMYLCASSLTGPSPLHFGNGTRLTVT.

The rearrangement joins TRBV29-1 to TRBJ1-2, with D perhaps TRBD1 (5 bases). CDR3 length: 11 amino acids. V was shortened by 3 bases and J by 8 bases, with 10 bases between the two germline ends. Germline-derived CDR1 and CDR2 are SQVTM and ANQGSEA. CDR3 DNA sequence: TGCAGCGTTGAGTCCGGGGCCGGCTACACCTTC. Its translation: CSVESGAGYTF.

This clonotype was counted a few times. This sequence joins TRBV29-1 and TRBJ1-1; 8 positions agree with TRBD1. The V segment lost 4 bases and the J segment 4 bases; nucleotides outside the gene matches: 14. Germline CDR1 SQVTM, CDR2 ANQGSEA. CDR3 length equals 16 residues. The CDR3 coding sequence is TGCAGCGTTGTCGAGGACAGGGAAATCTTCGGCACTGAAGCTTTCTTT. This gives the protein CSVVEDREIFGTEAFF.

Worth noting for this clonotype: This CDR3 is missing its conserved last phenylalanine or tryptophan, likely due to a read error. The V and J genes are TRBV29-1 and TRBJ1-2; D is perhaps TRBD1 (5 bases). Trimming left V 7 bases short and J 1 base short, with 19 bases between. This CDR3 contains 15 residues. In germline, CDR1 is SQVTM, CDR2 ANQGSEA. The DNA for the CDR3 is TGCAGCGCCCTGACAGCCGTTCAAGTTAACTATGGCTACACCTAC. Translation: CSALTAVQVNYGYTY.

This clonotype came up a few times. The chain combines TRBV9 with TRBJ2-5; 15 bases map to TRBD2. The CDR3 has 17 amino acids. Unmatched junction bases numbered 6, after V lost 4 bases and J lost 2 bases. CDR1 and CDR2 (germline): SGDLS, YYNGEE. Written as DNA, the CDR3 is TGTGCCAGCAGCCCCGGGACTAGCGGGAGGTGGCAAGAGACCCAGTACTTC. Amino acid sequence: CASSPGTSGRWQETQYF.

V gene TRBV10-3 combines with J gene TRBJ2-7; D gene unclear. CDR3 length: 11 residues. V lost 4 bases and J 3 bases, leaving 4 bases between the germline ends. CDR1 and CDR2 from the germline V gene are ENHRY and SYGVKD. In DNA, the CDR3 is TGTGCCATCAGTGGGGACTACGAGCAGTACTTC. Encoded protein: CAISGDYEQYF.

This sequence joins TRBV5-1 and TRBJ1-1; D is unresolved. Germline CDR1 is SGHRS and CDR2 is YFSETQ. V was trimmed by 7 bases and J by 2 bases, leaving 12 bases between them. The CDR3 extends over 13 amino acids. CDR3 region: CASWEGANTEAFF. Written as DNA, the CDR3 is TGCGCCAGCTGGGAGGGAGCCAACACTGAAGCTTTCTTT. Looking up the rest from reference TRBV5-1 and TRBJ1-1 gives the full variable domain: KAGVTQTPRYLIKTRGQQVTLSCSPISGHRSVSWYQQTPGQGLQFLFEYFSETQRNKGNFPGRFSGRQFSNSRSEMNVSTLELGDSALYLCASWEGANTEAFFGQGTRLTVV.

This clonotype was found a few times. J is TRBJ1-2 and V is TRBV29-1; D is unclear. The CDR3 sequence is 12 residues long. The ends were cut back, 4 bases at V and 5 bases at J, with 11 bases in the middle. Germline loops: CDR1 SQVTM, CDR2 ANQGSEA. This chain's CDR3 is CSVVSPGYGYTF. CDR3 DNA: TGCAGCGTTGTCAGCCCGGGGTATGGCTACACCTTC.

This chain's CDR3 is CASRPREAFF. The CDR3 DNA follows: TGTGCCAGCAGGCCCAGGGAGGCTTTCTTT. V usage is TRBV6-5 and J usage is TRBJ1-1; tentatively, D is TRBD1 (5 bases). The CDR3 length is 10 residues. Trimming cost V 6 bases and J 11 bases, with 10 bases left between them. The germline CDR1 and CDR2 sequences are MNHEY and SVGAGI.

This clonotype was observed a single time. The CDR3 sequence is CASSRSASGGLAKNIQYF. CDR3 DNA: TGTGCCAGCAGCCGATCGGCTAGCGGGGGCCTAGCCAAAAACATTCAGTACTTC. This rearrangement joins TRBV28 to TRBJ2-4; 10 nucleotides match TRBD2. CDR3 length equals 18 residues. The germline gives CDR1 MDHEN, CDR2 SYDVKM. The trim removed 6 bases at V and 0 bases at J, leaving 11 bases unmatched.

About this clonotype: A much bigger clone sits one base away, suggesting this may be a read error. V usage is TRBV10-3 and J usage is TRBJ1-2; D is undetermined. CDR1 and CDR2 (germline): ENHRY, SYGVKD. The CDR3 runs to 12 residues. CDR3 protein: CVITKDDYGYTF. In nucleotides, the CDR3 is TGTGTCATCACTAAGGATGACTATGGCTACACCTTC.

This chain connects TRBV5-1 to TRBJ1-2, with D perhaps matching TRBD1 (5 bases). Germline V gene data show CDR1 as SGHRS and CDR2 as YFSETQ. This CDR3 is built from 14 residues. V was clipped by 0 bases and J by 3 bases, with 9 bases between them. The CDR3 is CASSLGGVDYGYTF. The CDR3 coding sequence is TGCGCCAGCAGCTTGGGGGGCGTGGACTATGGCTACACCTTC.

Only a few counts were recorded for this clonotype. V and J are TRBV3-1 and TRBJ2-7, with 9 bases identical to TRBD2. With 3 bases clipped from V and 0 bases from J, the junction kept 3 bases outside the gene matches. The CDR3 is made up of 15 amino acids. Germline V gene lookup returns CDR1 LGHDT and CDR2 YNNKEL (reference sequence). For the CDR3, the DNA is TGTGCCAGCAGCCATGGGACTAGCCTCTCCTACGAGCAGTACTTC. This gives the protein CASSHGTSLSYEQYF.

The CDR3 loop reads CSARDLGTSVYEQYF. The CDR3 nucleotides are TGCAGTGCTAGAGATCTAGGGACTAGCGTCTACGAGCAGTACTTC. The chain has TRBV20-1 and TRBJ2-7; 10 bases fit TRBD2. Per the germline V gene, CDR1 is DFQATT and CDR2 is SNEGSKA (reference sequence). This CDR3 has 15 residues. Germline trimming cut 0 bases from V and 3 bases from J; bases unmatched to any gene: 5.

The V call is TRBV10-3, the J call TRBJ2-1; D perhaps matches TRBD2 (6 bases). The germline gives CDR1 ENHRY, CDR2 SYGVKD. Deletions cut 11 bases from V and 5 bases from J, with 19 bases between. This CDR3 is built from 14 residues. CDR3 coding DNA: TGTGCCGTGAAACGCTGGGACTCAGACAATGAGCAGTTCTTC. This encodes CAVKRWDSDNEQFF.

V usage is TRBV7-3 and J usage is TRBJ2-2; D ambiguous. The CDR3 consists of 14 residues. Between the trimmed V and J ends, which lost 0 bases and 5 bases, there was a span of 7 bases. Germline V CDR1 and CDR2: SGHTA, FQGTGA. CDR3: CASSLTATTGELFF. As DNA, the CDR3 is TGTGCCAGCAGCTTAACAGCTACAACCGGGGAGCTGTTTTTT.

V usage is TRBV29-1 and J usage is TRBJ2-4; D remains unclear. Trimming removed 6 bases from V and 7 bases from J, with 13 bases in between. The germline CDR1 and CDR2 sequences are SQVTM and ANQGSEA. This CDR3 is built from 12 residues. Here the CDR3 DNA reads TGCAGCGTCCTGACTCAGAGTAACATTCAGTACTTC. Translation gives CSVLTQSNIQYF.

The genes are TRBV28 and TRBJ2-7; 7 positions match TRBD1. The CDR3 contains 14 residues. The germline V gene encodes CDR1 MDHEN and CDR2 SYDVKM. V lost 5 bases, J lost 12 bases, and 16 bases stayed unmatched. CDR3 sequence (DNA): TGTGCCAGCAGTCCGTCTGACCGGCAGGGGGAATTGTACTTC. This encodes CASSPSDRQGELYF.